Given below is one T cell receptor beta chain in context. This clonotype turned up a few times. The clone's antigen remains unknown. No quality values exist for individual bases; no much larger clone is one base distant. A patient counted as having stable Graves' hyperthyroidism if no progression to ophthalmopathy occurred over 18 months of follow-up. Hyperthyroidism patients were newly diagnosed, had a disease duration of under 2 months, and were aged 18 to 65 years. Any patient with an uncontrolled infection, another autoimmune disease, pregnancy or lactation was excluded. Diagnoses relied on clinical symptoms, serum thyroxine and TRAb, thyroid ultrasound and orbital computed tomography. PBMCs were isolated from 7.5 to 10 ml of fresh peripheral blood by Ficoll-Paque density gradient centrifugation. Total RNA was extracted with Trizol reagent, and quality was checked on an Agilent 2100 Bioanalyzer.

The sample is drawn from a study of T cells in Graves' hyperthyroidism and ophthalmopathy (dated by TCRdb to the late 2010s). For context, the study as a whole: Peripheral blood samples were taken at initial diagnosis, before any treatment was given. To identify TCR V-J signatures that set the groups apart, the researchers used a discovery cohort of 100 patients, made up of under 50 with Graves' ophthalmopathy and about 59 with stable Graves' hyperthyroidism. Whether ophthalmopathy could be predicted prospectively was tested in an independent validation cohort made up of 18 hyperthyroidism patients plus 17 patients who later progressed to ophthalmopathy. The 75 to 100 discovery patients were randomly split 7:3 into training and test sets. The study also compared thyroid tissue and blood T-cell repertoires from 5 to 7 Graves' hyperthyroidism patients. Once sampling was done, hyperthyroidism patients were given methimazole at a starting dose of 30 mg daily, whereas ophthalmopathy patients were given high-dose intravenous methylprednisolone. The paper describes TCR Vbeta CDR3 sequencing of about 140 peripheral blood samples, made up of around 41 ophthalmopathy patients, some 76 hyperthyroidism patients and around 17 progressor patients. Beyond this particular receptor, the publication reports: Most expanded thyroid clonotypes (frequency above 0.001) were also detected in blood, suggesting blood repertoires may reflect thyroid immune responses. In cross-validation, a model built on a 13 V-J signature told ophthalmopathy apart from stable hyperthyroidism with 87.88% sensitivity and around 83% specificity, and in testing the same model reached 80%/75%. In validation, the model predicted progression to ophthalmopathy a median of roughly 6.5 months before onset, with about 67% sensitivity and around 76% specificity. Sample size was not statistically predetermined, and investigators were not blinded to group allocation.

The TCR beta CDR3 regions were amplified from RNA transcripts. For the first round of RT-PCR on the TCR CDR3, the HTBI primer set was used together with the Qiagen OneStep RT-PCR kit. Libraries were constructed in a second round of multiplex PCR, after which size selection and purification were carried out. Libraries were sequenced paired-end with 100 bp reads on an Illumina HiSeq2000. The authors' analysis ran thus. SOAPnuke was used to process the raw data, removing reads that contained adapters or uncalled bases, had a mean Phred below 15, or lacked an exact match to the constant primer or identifier. High-quality paired reads were merged with COPE v1.2.5, and unique nucleotide sequences were defined as clonotypes. MiTCR v1.1 was used to align clonotypes to the IMGT TRBV, TRBD and TRBJ reference segments. Only V-J combinations with frequency above 0.0001, covering 98% to 99.2% of repertoires, were analysed. A TCS score was defined as the ratio of F50 (clonal expansion) to E x V (chaos), with BLOSUM62-based TCRdist applied between CDR3 peptides within each V-J. Welch's t-statistics and random forest reduced around 510 V-J features to under 15, which were used in a naive Bayes classifier (R e1071). The public sequencing data were trimmed at Q25 with fastp and processed into clonotypes with MiXCR by TCRdb, which kept only in-frame beta chains. Rows merge per CDR3 protein into single entries with the most common DNA and genes. The V and J calls here are based on TCRdb, not the publication. Counted in this sample were roughly 700,000 distinct CDR3 sequences; 13% to 15% of them appeared once. The ten biggest clones cover more than 8.5% of the sample.

Per the germline V gene (reference sequence), LNHDA is the CDR1 and SQIVND is the CDR2. Trimmed from V: 3 bases; trimmed from J: 9 bases; junction bases lacking a gene match: 8. From the cysteine through the phenylalanine, the CDR3 covers 16 amino acids. Of all the DNA, just the CDR3 is kept, 48 bases in frame from base 1. Sequencing was performed on blood. Recombination linked TRBV19 to TRBJ1-6; the central 10 bases match TRBD1. The clonotype was recovered from a woman in her late teens or twenties with Graves' hyperthyroidism. Here is the DNA: TGTGCCAGTAGTATTCCCCCCGGGACAGGGGTTTCACCCCTCCACTTT. Translated, this is CASSIPPGTGVSPLHF.